The present T cell receptor (beta chain) was sequenced within a study of T-cell reconstitution after alpha-beta-depleted transplantation in children. Unique molecular identifiers were used in preparing the TCRbeta library. TCRdb ran MiXCR on the PCR reads and lists one entry per CDR3 protein. The data show around 370,000 distinct CDR3 sequences, around 10% seen once. V gave up 5 bases and J gave up 3 bases; unmatched junction bases: 4. Germline CDR1 is SNHLY and CDR2 is FYNNEI. The CDR3 totals 14 residues. Ten or more counts support this clonotype. The sequencing here drew on PBMCs from the stem cell graft donor, taken from the stem cell graft. This chain joins TRBV2 and TRBJ1-1, with 9 positions matching TRBD1. This sequence originates from a human donor who donated a stem cell graft to a child with acute lymphoblastic leukemia. CDR3 loop: CASSWTGAYTEAFF. CDR3 coding DNA: TGTGCCAGCAGTTGGACAGGGGCATACACTGAAGCTTTCTTT.